This T cell receptor beta chain was identified in a study of human CD4 T cells and Enterobacteriaceae. General study results and limits: Ex vivo clonotype reactivity was inferred only by sequence matching.

Points on this clone: Its antigen is unknown.

Ex vivo total memory CD4+ samples were deeply sequenced, detecting one cell in 200,000. Measured with immunoSEQ multiplex PCR; TCRdb has only the in-frame clones, and not every one. The sample includes 25,000 to 30,000 clones, 82% seen only once; the top ten take approximately 1.7%. The memory gate held CD4+ cells that were not CD45RA+CCR7+CD95- naive cells, over 98% pure. Healthy donor blood came from Swiss blood donation centers. Positive selection with CD4 and CD14 microbeads isolated CD4+ T cells and monocytes. This CDR3 contains 15 residues. V was pared by 4 bases and J by 0 bases, with 3 bases of the junction left unmatched. The germline CDR1 and CDR2 sequences are SGHRS and YFSETQ.

Sequencing was carried out using memory CD4+ T cells from blood. The rearrangement links TRBV5-1 to TRBJ2-2, with 7 positions matching TRBD1. The source is a human donor in good health. The CDR3 sequence is CASSKGTANTGELFF. The CDR3 DNA reads as TGCGCCAGCAGCAAGGGGACAGCGAACACCGGGGAGCTGTTTTTT. Filled out from reference TRBV5-1 and TRBJ2-2, the complete variable domain reads KAGVTQTPRYLIKTRGQQVTLSCSPISGHRSVSWYQQTPGQGLQFLFEYFSETQRNKGNFPGRFSGRQFSNSRSEMNVSTLELGDSALYLCASSKGTANTGELFFGEGSRLTVL.